There are a few counts of the clone carrying this T cell receptor beta chain. Its antigen is still unknown. This record comes from a study of regulatory T cells in long-lasting Graves disease. Study-wide background: Prior antithyroid drug treatment in newly diagnosed Graves' patients lasted under 3 months. Notes on the study in general: The small sample size may have reduced accuracy.

Assembly of TCR beta libraries relied on iRepertoire HTBI primers together with Arm-PCR of CDR3 regions. TCRdb re-called the multiplex PCR reads with MiXCR, one entry per CDR3 protein. Found here are over 500,000 distinct CDR3 sequences, roughly 15% of them singletons; the top ten hold around 18%. Time point in this sample: newly diagnosed GD, antithyroid drugs for less than 3 months. Making the TCR library involved RNA that had been extracted from PBMCs. The same sample was also used in a study of T cells in Graves' hyperthyroidism and ophthalmopathy.

The sequence derives from a woman in her twenties or thirties with Graves disease. This material consisted of peripheral blood mononuclear cells (PBMCs), taken at new diagnosis, from a patient treated with antithyroid drugs.

The CDR3 reads CASSPAGTPFYEQYF. Written as DNA, the CDR3 is TGTGCCAGCAGCCCAGCCGGGACACCTTTTTACGAGCAGTACTTC. The rearrangement links TRBV7-9 to TRBJ2-7; D is possibly TRBD1 (6 bases). CDR3 size: 15 residues. Trimming took off 5 bases at V and 4 bases at J, with 18 bases between the two ends. CDR1 and CDR2 (germline): SEHNR, FQNEAQ (reference sequence).